This T cell receptor beta chain derives from a study of shared clonotypes between healthy human individuals. This CDR3 spans 15 amino acids. Germline loops: CDR1 SEHNR, CDR2 FQNEAQ (reference sequence). The germline V and J ends were trimmed by 2 bases and 0 bases, with 10 bases remaining between them. Data came from immunoSEQ multiplex PCR; TCRdb stores just in-frame clones and leaves some out. The profile covers approximately 1,500,000 clones, with approximately 96% appearing a single time and 1.2% taken by the ten largest. The TCR was taken from a man aged 25 to 40 in good health. J is TRBJ2-5 and V is TRBV7-9; the D is unclear. The source material was naive CD4+ T cells sorted from blood. Indicated subset: CD45RA+ positively selected. In DNA, the CDR3 is TGTGCCAGCAGCTTAAGCTCAGTACACCAAGAGACCCAGTACTTC. Translation gives CASSLSSVHQETQYF.